These 16 T cell receptor beta chains were all obtained from the same sample, sequenced in a study of T cell responses to AZD1222 COVID-19 vaccine. TCRdb's table, derived via immunoSEQ multiplex PCR, lists solely in-frame clones and lacks some. This repertoire shows about 67,000 clones, 84% found once; its top ten account for over 20%. This sample comprised peripheral blood, obtained on day 0 of AZD1222 vaccination. These receptors came from an adult in good health.

This clone was observed once. The rearrangement links TRBV5-1 to TRBJ2-2, with D unclear. Germline V gives CDR1 SGHRS, CDR2 YFSETQ. V lost 0 bases, J lost 0 bases, and 12 bases lay in between. This CDR3 region has 17 residues. CDR3 nucleotide sequence: TGCGCCAGCAGCTTGGCCACGGGTACTGCGAACACCGGGGAGCTGTTTTTT. Its translation is CASSLATGTANTGELFF.

The rearrangement uses TRBV9 and TRBJ2-1, with a weak D call TRBD2 (6 bases). The V gene's germline CDR1 is SGDLS and CDR2 YYNGEE. Trimming removed 4 bases from V and 6 bases from J, with 20 bases in between. The CDR3 runs to 16 residues. The CDR3 DNA reads TGTGCCAGCAGCCCCATTTCTGGTAGCGGATCCAATGAGCAGTTCTTC. Encoded protein: CASSPISGSGSNEQFF.

This chain links TRBV5-4 with TRBJ2-1; D call uncertain. The V and J ends lost 0 bases and 9 bases respectively, with 7 bases between them. The germline V gene has CDR1 SGHNT and CDR2 YYREEE (reference sequence). The CDR3 length is 12 residues. Written as DNA, the CDR3 is TGTGCCAGCAGCTTGGGTAAGGGTGAGCAGTTCTTC. Translated: CASSLGKGEQFF.

This rearrangement joins TRBV6-2 or TRBV6-3 to TRBJ1-2; D perhaps matches TRBD1 (5 bases). V gave up 6 bases and J gave up 8 bases, with 13 bases separating them. Germline CDR1 MNHEY, CDR2 SVGEGT. The CDR3 consists of 12 residues. As DNA, the CDR3 is TGTGCCAGCAGCGGGACGGCTCACGGCTACACCTTC. Its protein is CASSGTAHGYTF.

This clone showed up just a few times. CDR3 sequence reads: CANKQGASYGYTF. The CDR3 bases are TGTGCCAACAAACAGGGGGCAAGCTATGGCTACACCTTC. The V gene is TRBV6-5, the J gene TRBJ1-2, with 9 bases lining up with TRBD1. CDR3 length: 13 residues. Trimming cost V 10 bases and J 4 bases; bases outside gene matches: 7. Looked up from germline, CDR1 is MNHEY and CDR2 is SVGAGI.

This clone was counted a few times. The chain is built from TRBV30 and TRBJ1-5; 7 bases fit TRBD1. The CDR3 runs to 16 residues. CDR1 is GTSNPN, CDR2 SVGIG, per germline (reference sequence). The J segment lost 2 bases and the V segment lost 2 bases, leaving 9 bases of the junction unmatched. DNA of the CDR3: TGTGCCTGGAGTATACAGGGGACATTCGGCAATCAGCCCCAGCATTTT. Translating it yields CAWSIQGTFGNQPQHF.

V is TRBV5-1 and J is TRBJ2-5, with 8 bases matching TRBD1. CDR3 length equals 17 residues. J was trimmed by 2 bases and V by 3 bases; bases with no gene match: 12. CDR1 and CDR2 from the germline V gene are SGHRS and YFSETQ. Written as DNA, the CDR3 is TGCGCCAGCAGCTCTTCAGGGGGCCGTACACCACAAGAGACCCAGTACTTC. This encodes CASSSSGGRTPQETQYF.

This clone was detected once. The chain uses TRBV4-2 and TRBJ2-2, with 9 bases lining up with TRBD2. This CDR3 comprises 17 residues. The J segment lost 7 bases and the V segment lost 0 bases, leaving 9 bases of the junction unmatched. Germline V gene data show CDR1 as LGHNA and CDR2 as YNFKEQ. The DNA for the CDR3 is TGTGCCAGCAGCCAAGATTCTCGCGGGGGGGCCGGCGGGGAGCTGTTTTTT. Translation: CASSQDSRGGAGGELFF.

The CDR3 is CASSYSGFYEQYF. For the CDR3, the DNA is TGTGCCAGCAGTTACTCCGGTTTCTACGAGCAGTACTTC. The chain employs TRBV6-6 and TRBJ2-7; D is unclear. CDR3 length equals 13 residues. Per germline, CDR1 MNHNY and CDR2 SVGAGI (reference sequence). Trimming removed 0 bases at V and 3 bases at J, with 6 bases between.

In this sample, this clone turned up once. This chain uses TRBV6-5 with TRBJ2-1; D is unresolved. CDR1 and CDR2 from the germline V gene are MNHEY and SVGAGI. The V gene lost 2 bases and the J gene lost 5 bases, with 10 bases spanning the gap. The CDR3 length is 14 residues. The chain's CDR3 is CASSYGRRDNEQFF. DNA for the CDR3: TGTGCCAGCAGTTACGGTAGGAGAGACAATGAGCAGTTCTTC.

The chain carries TRBV6-5 and TRBJ1-6; 7 nucleotides align to TRBD1. The CDR3 runs to 13 residues. Germline V CDR1 and CDR2: MNHEY, SVGAGI. Trimming at V came to 6 bases and at J to 9 bases, leaving 5 bases not matched to a gene. CDR3 coding DNA: TGTGCCAGCAGGGGGACAGTGTCTTCACCCCTCCACTTT. It encodes CASRGTVSSPLHF.

J is TRBJ2-4 and V is TRBV2, with 9 bases that match TRBD2. This CDR3 is built from 15 residues. With 8 bases clipped from V and 9 bases from J, the junction kept 14 bases outside the gene matches. Germline CDR1 and CDR2: SNHLY and FYNNEI. The CDR3 loop reads CASCLEGSGGGIQYF. The CDR3 bases are TGTGCCAGCTGCTTGGAAGGTAGCGGGGGAGGCATTCAGTACTTC.

The V call is TRBV6-5, the J call TRBJ2-7; 7 nucleotides match TRBD1. Germline loops: CDR1 MNHEY, CDR2 SVGAGI. The CDR3 runs 13 residues. Trimming cost V 6 bases and J 2 bases; bases outside gene matches: 4. The CDR3 coding sequence is TGTGCCAGCAGAGCCGGGACAGCCTACGAGCAGTACTTC. This codes for CASRAGTAYEQYF.

This chain joins TRBV28 and TRBJ2-7, with 7 nucleotides matching TRBD1. Germline assignment: CDR1 MDHEN and CDR2 SYDVKM. With V trimmed by 6 bases and J by 2 bases, 13 bases remained unmatched. The CDR3 is 16 amino acids. CDR3: CASRLTGSVWAYEQYF. CDR3 sequence (DNA): TGTGCCAGCAGGTTGACAGGGTCGGTCTGGGCCTACGAGCAGTACTTC.

This sequence joins TRBV2 and TRBJ2-3; a weak D match, TRBD1 (6 bases). Germline CDR1 SNHLY, CDR2 FYNNEI. Trimming shortened V by 8 bases and J by 2 bases, and 14 bases separated the two germline ends. This CDR3 spans 14 amino acids. Written as DNA, the CDR3 is TGTGCCAGCCTCATGGGGGCCTACACAGATACGCAGTATTTT. It translates to CASLMGAYTDTQYF.

V and J are TRBV15 and TRBJ1-1; D unresolved. The germline gives CDR1 LNHNV, CDR2 YYDKDF (reference sequence). The CDR3 consists of 13 residues. The V end was cut by 6 bases, the J end by 3 bases, with 11 bases between. This CDR3 is CATREDGHTEAFF. CDR3 nucleotide sequence: TGTGCCACCAGGGAGGACGGACACACTGAAGCTTTCTTT.